These 7 T cell receptor beta chains were all obtained from the same sample, sequenced in a study of shared clonotypes between healthy human individuals. Data came from immunoSEQ multiplex PCR; TCRdb stores just in-frame clones and leaves some out. The sample has around 2.5 million clones; 80% to 95% are singletons. Specimen: naive CD4+ T cells from PBMCs. The subset here: CD45RA+ positively selected. The receptors stem from a man aged 18 to 29 in good health. Some clones in this sample may be carry-over from other donors' samples.

CDR3: CASSFLDQPQHF. CDR3 sequence (DNA): TGTGCCAGCAGCTTTTTGGACCAGCCCCAGCATTTT. This chain uses TRBV7-9 with TRBJ1-5; D is ambiguous. Germline V gives CDR1 SEHNR, CDR2 FQNEAQ (reference sequence). V was shortened by 3 bases and J by 7 bases, with 7 bases between the two germline ends. The CDR3 is made up of 12 amino acids.

The chain recombines TRBV7-3 with TRBJ2-3; 8 positions agree with TRBD2. The CDR3 runs to 16 residues. Germline CDR1 reads SGHTA; CDR2 reads FQGTGA. Germline trimming cut 5 bases from V and 4 bases from J; bases unmatched to any gene: 11. The CDR3 spells CASSRFTLAGADTQYF. Here the CDR3 DNA reads TGTGCCAGCAGCCGATTCACCCTAGCGGGTGCAGATACGCAGTATTTT.

The rearrangement links TRBV18 to TRBJ1-4; D gene uncertain. This CDR3 has 14 amino acids. Trimming removed 6 bases from V and 8 bases from J, with 16 bases in between. The germline gives CDR1 KGHSH, CDR2 LQKENI. CDR3 DNA: TGTGCCAGCTCCGACGGCGGTGGCGGAGAAAAACTGTTTTTT. It yields the protein CASSDGGGGEKLFF.

The chain uses TRBV19 and TRBJ2-7; D gene unclear. The CDR3 contains 12 residues. The germline V gene has CDR1 LNHDA and CDR2 SQIVND (reference sequence). V was trimmed by 5 bases and J by 6 bases, leaving 11 bases between them. The CDR3 DNA reads TGTGCCAGTAGTCCCCTTTCGGGCGAGCAGTACTTC. Amino acids: CASSPLSGEQYF.

The chain recombines TRBV5-1 with TRBJ2-7, with D maybe TRBD2 (5 bases). Trimming removed 3 bases at V and 4 bases at J, with 14 bases between. The germline gives CDR1 SGHRS, CDR2 YFSETQ. This CDR3 contains 14 residues. CDR3: CASSSTPGNYEQYF. CDR3 in DNA: TGCGCCAGCAGCTCTACCCCGGGGAATTACGAGCAGTACTTC. Full variable domain (missing parts from reference TRBV5-1 and TRBJ2-7): KAGVTQTPRYLIKTRGQQVTLSCSPISGHRSVSWYQQTPGQGLQFLFEYFSETQRNKGNFPGRFSGRQFSNSRSEMNVSTLELGDSALYLCASSSTPGNYEQYFGPGTRLTVT.

CDR3: CASSRYGGAETQYF. CDR3 in DNA: TGTGCCAGCAGCCGATATGGGGGCGCAGAGACCCAGTACTTC. The chain uses TRBV7-3 and TRBJ2-5, with TRBD1 as a possible D gene (6 bases). Trimming removed 5 bases at V and 4 bases at J, with 14 bases between. Germline V gene lookup returns CDR1 SGHTA and CDR2 FQGTGA. This CDR3 comprises 14 residues.

This clone occurred once. At the DNA level, this CDR3 is encoded by other sequences in the same sample as well. The chain recombines TRBV5-4 with TRBJ2-3, with D possibly matching TRBD1 (6 bases). Trimming left V 5 bases short and J 2 bases short, with 12 bases between. From germline, CDR1 is SGHNT and CDR2 YYREEE (reference sequence). This CDR3 is built from 14 residues. The chain's CDR3 is CASRTAGATDTQYF. The CDR3 nucleotides are TGTGCCAGCAGAACAGCAGGGGCCACAGATACGCAGTATTTT.